Sequencing of this TCR beta chain was carried out in a study of cytomegalovirus exposure and HLA in healthy donors. About the study: When fewer than 500 donors were genotyped, about 81% of them were found to fall in the Caucasian-associated ancestry cluster. Study-level results: Associated with cytomegalovirus, according to the listing, were about 160 TCR beta chains. Sequencing depth roughly uniform across donors was assumed in presence/absence analyses. HLA restriction was apparent for most CMV-associated TCR beta chains in a later analysis.

Points on this clone: Its antigen remains unidentified.

V lost 8 bases to trimming and J lost 4 bases; unmatched junction nucleotides: 7. Germline-derived CDR1 and CDR2 are SQVTM and ANQGSEA. The length of the CDR3 is 12 residues. A multiplex PCR was run with 60 Vbeta primers and 13 Jbeta primers. Repertoires were generated with immunoSEQ multiplex PCR, while TCRdb's copy carries only in-frame clones and drops some. The sample has 150,000 or so clones; almost 85% are singletons. The sample was PBMCs. The chain recombines TRBV29-1 with TRBJ1-2, with 7 bases aligning to TRBD1. The TCR sequence derives from a boy between 2 and 10 years old in good health and CMV-seronegative. CDR3 in amino acids: CSTRTGSYGYTF. The CDR3 DNA reads as TGCAGCACCCGGACAGGATCCTATGGCTACACCTTC.